Presented here are 9 T cell receptor beta chains from one specimen sequenced in a study of blood T cell repertoires in COVID-19. The protocol was immunoSEQ multiplex PCR, while the TCRdb copy is restricted to in-frame clones and leaves out a portion. The sample consists of approximately 300,000 clones, 75% to 90% of them appearing once. Sequenced sample: peripheral blood. These receptors all come from a man aged 35-49 years with acute or convalescent COVID-19.

The CDR3 DNA reads TGTGCCAGCAGTTACTCGTCTCGCGGGCCCGCGAGCACAGATACGCAGTATTTT. The encoded protein is CASSYSSRGPASTDTQYF. The chain couples TRBV6-2 or TRBV6-3 to TRBJ2-3; the D gene is possibly TRBD2 (5 bases). Trimming shortened V by 0 bases and J by 0 bases, and 16 bases separated the two germline ends. The CDR3 totals 18 residues. Germline lookup yields CDR1 MNHEY and CDR2 SVGEGT.

The rearrangement uses TRBV28 and TRBJ1-2; D ambiguous. V dropped 2 bases and J dropped 7 bases, with 14 bases sitting between them. This CDR3 comprises 14 residues. The V gene's germline CDR1 is MDHEN and CDR2 SYDVKM. The CDR3 spells CASSLRSGEGGYTF. As DNA, the CDR3 is TGTGCCAGCAGTTTACGGTCCGGGGAAGGTGGCTACACCTTC.

The CDR3 spells CASSLSGGFTEAFF. The CDR3 coding sequence is TGTGCCAGCAGCCTCTCGGGGGGATTCACTGAAGCTTTCTTT. The chain joins TRBV9 to TRBJ1-1, with D perhaps TRBD1 (5 bases). The germline CDR1 and CDR2 sequences are SGDLS and YYNGEE. This CDR3 has 14 residues. Trimming removed 4 bases at V and 4 bases at J, with 14 bases between. The full variable domain, with the rest looked up from reference TRBV9 and TRBJ1-1, is DSGVTQTPKHLITATGQRVTLRCSPRSGDLSVYWYQQSLDQGLQFLIQYYNGEERAKGNILERFSAQQFPDLHSELNLSSLELGDSALYFCASSLSGGFTEAFFGQGTRLTVV.

CDR3 amino acids: CASSLAPLAGSYEQFF. The CDR3 DNA reads as TGTGCCAGCAGCTTAGCCCCTCTAGCGGGGTCGTACGAGCAGTTCTTC. V is TRBV7-2 and J is TRBJ2-1; 9 bases agree with TRBD2. Germline lookup yields CDR1 SGHTA and CDR2 FQGNSA. This CDR3 is 16 amino acids long. The ends lost 0 bases at V and 10 bases at J; junction bases unmatched: 10.

This sequence joins TRBV6-5 and TRBJ1-2; D remains ambiguous. Trimming left V 4 bases short and J 5 bases short, with 8 bases between. There are 12 residues in the CDR3. From germline, CDR1 is MNHEY and CDR2 SVGAGI. CDR3 residues: CASSSAGYGYTF. Written as DNA, the CDR3 is TGTGCCAGCAGTTCCGCGGGGTATGGCTACACCTTC.

This clone was observed a handful of times. The chain couples TRBV5-1 to TRBJ2-7; TRBD2 matches at 8 bases. Germline CDR1 SGHRS, CDR2 YFSETQ. This CDR3 comprises 11 residues. V lost 8 bases, J lost 3 bases, and 1 base stayed unmatched. As DNA, the CDR3 is TGCGCCAGTCGGGGGGGCTACGAGCAGTACTTC. Its translation is CASRGGYEQYF.

The chain has TRBV4-2 and TRBJ2-3, with D uncertain. This CDR3 has 14 amino acids. Germline V lookup: CDR1 LGHNA, CDR2 YNFKEQ. Trimming stripped 0 bases from V and 3 bases from J, with 7 bases between. As DNA, the CDR3 is TGTGCCAGCAGCCAAGATATGAGGACAGATACGCAGTATTTT. It codes for CASSQDMRTDTQYF.

The rearrangement uses TRBV15 and TRBJ1-2; 7 bases map to TRBD1. The CDR3 runs 14 residues. CDR1 and CDR2 from the germline V gene are LNHNV and YYDKDF (reference sequence). Trimming took 3 bases from V and 7 from J; bases not matched to a gene: 8. Written as DNA, the CDR3 is TGTGCCACCAGCAGGCCTAGGGGGCTAAGTGGCTACACCTTC. Protein product: CATSRPRGLSGYTF.

The chain links TRBV7-2 to TRBJ1-2; no clear D. This CDR3 has 13 residues. Trimming pared 5 bases from V and 1 base from J, leaving 8 bases between. Germline lookup yields CDR1 SGHTA and CDR2 FQGNSA. Here the CDR3 reads CASSPPFNYGYTF. The CDR3 DNA reads as TGTGCCAGCAGCCCCCCATTTAACTATGGCTACACCTTC.